This entry lists 24 T cell receptor beta chains sequenced from one sample in a study of CD8+ T cells in alopecia areata listed by TCRdb under 2018. The library was made by the immunoSEQ multiplex PCR assay. RNA was extracted from all samples and reverse transcribed into cDNA, which served as template for TCR sequencing. This is the immuneACCESS table as TCRdb keeps it, with only in-frame sequences that have V and J called. A part of the clones is gone; compared with another copy, unresolved V genes explain less than half, and the rest is unexplained. Present in this sample are under 200,000 clones, 55% to 75% of which were seen just once. The top ten clonotypes cover 0.7% to 1% of the sample. The intended sense of this specimen's time point label: more than 3 weeks on oral tofacitinib. The sample's treatment or condition label, decoded: oral pan-JAK inhibitor, 5-10 mg twice daily. This material consisted of CD4+ T cells sorted from blood, taken at week 4, from a patient treated with tofacitinib. Receptors originate from a human donor with alopecia areata.

This clone has only a few counts. This chain links TRBV19 with TRBJ2-7; D is perhaps TRBD2 (6 bases). The V end was cut by 4 bases, the J end by 7 bases, with 8 bases between. The CDR3 contains 11 residues. Germline CDR1 LNHDA, CDR2 SQIVND (reference sequence). In nucleotides, the CDR3 is TGTGCCAGTAGTACGGGAGTAGAGCAGTACTTC. Translating it yields CASSTGVEQYF.

This clone was found a few times. The chain links TRBV4-1 to TRBJ2-1, with a possible D match to TRBD1 (5 bases). The germline V gene encodes CDR1 MGHRA and CDR2 YSYEKL. The germline V and J ends were trimmed by 2 bases and 0 bases, with 20 bases remaining between them. CDR3 size: 19 residues. The CDR3 loop reads CASSQSRGDTLSSYNEQFF. The CDR3 DNA follows: TGCGCCAGCAGCCAAAGTAGGGGTGACACCTTGAGCTCCTACAATGAGCAGTTCTTC.

This clone occurred a few times. This chain connects TRBV7-6 to TRBJ1-6; 8 bases are a match to TRBD1. Germline CDR1 is SGHVS and CDR2 is FNYEAQ. This CDR3 region has 15 residues. V shed 4 bases, J shed 10 bases, and the junction held 9 bases outside the gene matches. This chain's CDR3 is CASSSGQGIGSPLHF. The CDR3 DNA follows: TGTGCCAGCAGCTCAGGACAGGGAATAGGGTCACCCCTCCACTTT.

This clone came up once. This sequence joins TRBV4-3 and TRBJ2-3; 8 bases are a match to TRBD2. The CDR3 spans 18 residues. Looked up from germline, CDR1 is LGHNA and CDR2 is YSLEER. The V and J ends lost 0 bases and 3 bases, in that order; junction bases with no gene match: 11. CDR3 nucleotides: TGCGCCAGCAGCCAAGATGTAATAGCGGGGTATATGACAGATACGCAGTATTTT. Translated, it gives CASSQDVIAGYMTDTQYF.

The rearrangement links TRBV29-1 to TRBJ2-1; D may be TRBD1 (6 bases). Trimming pared 4 bases from V and 7 bases from J, leaving 8 bases between. The length of the CDR3 is 11 residues. The germline V gene has CDR1 SQVTM and CDR2 ANQGSEA. The CDR3 here is CSVAGVNEQFF. The CDR3 region has the DNA TGCAGCGTTGCAGGGGTAAATGAGCAGTTCTTC.

The CDR3 is CASSFEGGLTEQYF. CDR3 nucleotide sequence: TGTGCCAGCAGCTTTGAAGGGGGCCTCACCGAGCAGTACTTC. The chain uses TRBV11-2 and TRBJ2-5; TRBD1 matches 7 bases. The DNA end is a closer match to TRBJ2-7, so the J assignment may be wrong. Germline V CDR1 and CDR2: SGHAT, FQNNGV. The CDR3 loop spans 14 amino acids.

The J gene is TRBJ2-3, the V gene TRBV7-6, with D possibly matching TRBD2 (6 bases). Germline assignment: CDR1 SGHVS and CDR2 FNYEAQ. The V gene lost 5 bases and the J gene lost 5 bases, with 20 bases spanning the gap. The CDR3 is 16 residues long. The CDR3 sequence: CASSLGGVGGRDTQYF. The CDR3 DNA sequence: TGTGCCAGCAGCCTGGGCGGGGTCGGGGGAAGAGATACGCAGTATTTT.

This chain links TRBV4-1 with TRBJ1-6; TRBD1 aligns across 7 bases. Germline values: CDR1 MGHRA, CDR2 YSYEKL. The CDR3 consists of 14 residues. Trimming at V came to 1 base and at J to 9 bases, leaving 3 bases not matched to a gene. CDR3 in amino acids: CASSQVGGGSPLHF. The CDR3 DNA reads TGCGCCAGCAGCCAAGTAGGGGGCGGTTCACCCCTCCACTTT.

The CDR3 here is CASSQEDGYYEQYF. The CDR3 DNA reads as TGCGCCAGCAGCCAAGAGGACGGGTACTACGAGCAGTACTTC. The chain uses TRBV4-3 and TRBJ2-7; D is ambiguous. The V gene's germline CDR1 is LGHNA and CDR2 YSLEER. This CDR3 has 14 residues. With 0 bases removed from V and 3 bases from J, the gap between germline ends came to 9 bases.

This clone came up once. The chain combines TRBV29-1 with TRBJ2-3; D unresolved. The CDR3 is made up of 11 amino acids. Trimming shortened V by 5 bases and J by 6 bases, and 9 bases separated the two germline ends. Per the germline V gene, CDR1 is SQVTM and CDR2 is ANQGSEA. The DNA for the CDR3 is TGCAGCGTTCCGAGGTGGGATACGCAGTATTTT. Protein: CSVPRWDTQYF.

The chain links TRBV30 to TRBJ2-6; D is unclear. This CDR3 has 14 residues. Trimming left V 3 bases short and J 10 bases short, with 16 bases between. Germline-derived CDR1 and CDR2 are GTSNPN and SVGIG (reference sequence). CDR3: CAWSFLGNRNVLTF. The CDR3 nucleotides read TGTGCCTGGAGCTTTTTGGGGAATCGAAACGTCCTGACTTTC.

This clone was found a few times. The genes are TRBV29-1 and TRBJ2-7; D possibly corresponds to TRBD2 (6 bases). The germline CDR1 and CDR2 sequences are SQVTM and ANQGSEA. This CDR3 spans 12 amino acids. V lost 1 base and J lost 5, with 9 bases in between. CDR3 nucleotide sequence: TGCAGCGTTGAAGCTGGAGGGCACGAGCAGTACTTC. The encoded protein is CSVEAGGHEQYF.

CDR3 region: CASSPPDSYYGYTF. The DNA for the CDR3 is TGCGCCAGCAGTCCCCCGGACAGTTACTATGGCTACACCTTC. V usage is TRBV23-1 and J usage is TRBJ1-2, with D possibly TRBD1 on 6 matching bases. TRBV23-1 is an ORF; its function is uncertain. V gave up 4 bases and J gave up 3 bases, with 12 bases separating them. This CDR3 comprises 14 residues.

The V call is TRBV29-1, the J call TRBJ1-1; no clear D. CDR3 length: 12 amino acids. The germline gives CDR1 SQVTM, CDR2 ANQGSEA. Trimming removed 4 bases from V and 5 bases from J, with 11 bases in between. CDR3 in amino acids: CSVADGGTEAFF. CDR3 nucleotide sequence: TGCAGCGTTGCAGACGGCGGGACTGAAGCTTTCTTT.

The V gene is TRBV5-4, the J gene TRBJ2-1; 8 bases are shared with TRBD2. The germline CDR1 and CDR2 sequences are SGHNT and YYREEE (reference sequence). With V trimmed by 1 base and J by 5 bases, 8 bases remained unmatched. This CDR3 contains 16 residues. In nucleotides, the CDR3 is TGTGCCAGCAGCTTGTTTGGAGCGGGGGCAGACAATGAGCAGTTCTTC. Protein sequence: CASSLFGAGADNEQFF.

The J gene is TRBJ2-1, the V gene TRBV11-1; D is possibly TRBD2 (7 bases). The germline V and J ends were trimmed by 5 bases and 0 bases, with 14 bases remaining between them. CDR1 and CDR2 (germline): SGHAT, FQDESV (reference sequence). There are 16 residues in the CDR3. The CDR3 protein is CASSPYGGRSYNEQFF. DNA for the CDR3: TGTGCCAGCAGCCCCTACGGGGGGCGCTCCTACAATGAGCAGTTCTTC.

V and J are TRBV7-2 and TRBJ2-1; 10 bases match TRBD1. V lost 3 bases and J lost 8; bases outside the gene matches: 7. CDR1 and CDR2 (germline): SGHTA, FQGNSA. The length of the CDR3 is 15 residues. The CDR3 sequence is CASSLGTGVIYEQFF. The CDR3 DNA reads TGTGCCAGCAGCTTGGGGACAGGGGTAATATATGAGCAGTTCTTC. The variable domain in full, with the rest retrieved from reference TRBV7-2 and TRBJ2-1, is GAGVSQSPSNKVTEKGKDVELRCDPISGHTALYWYRQSLGQGLEFLIYFQGNSAPDKSGLPSDRFSAERTGGSVSTLTIQRTQQEDSAVYLCASSLGTGVIYEQFFGPGTRLTVL.

This clone showed up just once. V is TRBV7-2 and J is TRBJ2-2; D uncertain. Germline-derived CDR1 and CDR2 are SGHTA and FQGNSA. Between the trimmed V and J ends, which lost 0 bases and 4 bases, there was a span of 3 bases. This CDR3 spans 13 amino acids. The CDR3 sequence: CASSLAPTGELFF. The CDR3 bases are TGTGCCAGCAGCTTAGCCCCCACCGGGGAGCTGTTTTTT.

V is TRBV29-1 and J is TRBJ2-5; 9 nucleotides match TRBD1. Germline CDR1 and CDR2: SQVTM and ANQGSEA. The junction had 8 bases not matched to a gene; V was cut back by 7 bases and J by 5 bases. The CDR3 totals 13 residues. The CDR3 reads CSDGQGRGETQYF. As DNA, the CDR3 is TGCAGCGACGGACAGGGGCGCGGTGAGACCCAGTACTTC.

The rearrangement joins TRBV7-2 to TRBJ2-5, with 15 nucleotides matching TRBD2. The CDR3 has 16 residues. With 5 bases clipped from V and 2 bases from J, the junction kept 3 bases outside the gene matches. The germline V gene encodes CDR1 SGHTA and CDR2 FQGNSA. CDR3 sequence reads: CASSQGLAGGQETQYF. CDR3 in DNA: TGTGCCAGCAGCCAAGGACTAGCGGGGGGGCAAGAGACCCAGTACTTC.

This clone was seen only a few times. The chain uses TRBV4-3 and TRBJ2-1, with 8 bases aligning to TRBD1. This CDR3 has 17 residues. Germline values: CDR1 LGHNA, CDR2 YSLEER. The J segment lost 3 bases and the V segment lost 1 base, leaving 8 bases of the junction unmatched. CDR3 sequence: CASSQVISGTGYNEQFF. CDR3 DNA: TGCGCCAGCAGCCAAGTCATTTCCGGGACAGGCTACAATGAGCAGTTCTTC.

A note on this clone: The sample contains more than one DNA sequence encoding this CDR3. V gene TRBV5-1 combines with J gene TRBJ2-7, with D possibly being TRBD1 (5 bases). The V and J ends lost 0 bases and 6 bases respectively, with 7 bases between them. The CDR3 runs 12 residues. Germline CDR1 is SGHRS and CDR2 is YFSETQ. Here the CDR3 reads CASSLGQGEQYF. Written as DNA, the CDR3 is TGCGCCAGCAGCTTGGGGCAGGGCGAGCAGTACTTC.

The chain employs TRBV30 and TRBJ1-5; D gene ambiguous. This CDR3 region has 15 residues. V gave up 2 bases and J gave up 0 bases, with 11 bases separating them. Germline lookup yields CDR1 GTSNPN and CDR2 SVGIG (reference sequence). CDR3 DNA: TGTGCCTGGAGTCGTCCCCTGTTTAGCAATCAGCCCCAGCATTTT. Translating gives CAWSRPLFSNQPQHF.

The V gene is TRBV7-2, the J gene TRBJ2-2, with D perhaps given as TRBD1 or TRBD2 (5 bases each). CDR3 length: 14 residues. V was clipped by 1 base and J by 4 bases, with 7 bases between them. The germline V gene has CDR1 SGHTA and CDR2 FQGNSA. The CDR3 region is CASSLGGATGELFF. For the CDR3, the DNA is TGTGCCAGCAGCTTAGGAGGGGCCACCGGGGAGCTGTTTTTT.